The 27 T cell receptor beta chains listed next were all sequenced from one sample in a study of blood T cell repertoires in COVID-19. Repertoires were generated with immunoSEQ multiplex PCR, while TCRdb's copy carries only in-frame clones and drops some. Of about 180,000 clones in the sample, 80% to 85% are singletons; the top ten hold 6% to 7%. The specimen was peripheral blood. Source of these receptors: a woman aged 35 to 49 with COVID-19, enrolled during active disease.

The chain employs TRBV7-3 and TRBJ2-7; 10 positions match TRBD2. V lost 6 bases to trimming and J lost 3 bases; unmatched junction nucleotides: 17. The CDR3 length is 18 residues. Germline CDR1 is SGHTA and CDR2 is FQGTGA. CDR3 bases: TGTGCCAGCAGTGAACGAGGGGCTAGCGGGAGTCGGGACTACGAGCAGTACTTC. It encodes CASSERGASGSRDYEQYF.

V and J are TRBV11-2 and TRBJ2-7; maybe TRBD2 (6 bases). The CDR3 extends over 14 amino acids. Deletions cut 4 bases from V and 4 bases from J, with 14 bases between. Germline lookup yields CDR1 SGHAT and CDR2 FQNNGV. The CDR3 bases are TGTGCCAGCAGCTCTCCGGGGGATCTGTACGAGCAGTACTTC. Translation: CASSSPGDLYEQYF.

This clone was seen a handful of times. The rearrangement links TRBV11-2 to TRBJ2-7; D ambiguous. From germline, CDR1 is SGHAT and CDR2 FQNNGV. Trimming shortened V by 1 base and J by 1 base, and 5 bases separated the two germline ends. The CDR3 is made up of 13 amino acids. The CDR3 DNA is TGTGCCAGCAGCTTAGTAGCTTCCTACGAGCAGTACTTC. This gives the protein CASSLVASYEQYF.

Regarding this clone: This CDR3 is also generated by other DNA sequences in the sample. The chain links TRBV18 to TRBJ1-5; 8 positions agree with TRBD1. This CDR3 is built from 13 residues. Germline V gene lookup returns CDR1 KGHSH and CDR2 LQKENI. With V trimmed by 3 bases and J by 5 bases, 0 bases remained unmatched. CDR3 protein: CASSPDRDQPQHF. CDR3 nucleotides: TGTGCCAGCTCACCGGACAGGGATCAGCCCCAGCATTTT.

This rearrangement joins TRBV5-1 to TRBJ2-2, with 9 bases aligning to TRBD2. This CDR3 has 16 residues. The germline V gene has CDR1 SGHRS and CDR2 YFSETQ. J gave up 4 bases and V 1 base, and 5 bases lay outside the gene matches. CDR3 bases: TGCGCCAGCAGCTTGTCAAGCGGGAGGACCACCGGGGAGCTGTTTTTT. It translates to CASSLSSGRTTGELFF.

The chain employs TRBV12-3 or TRBV12-4 and TRBJ1-5; D may be TRBD1 (5 bases). Trimming removed 6 bases at V and 11 bases at J, with 11 bases between. This CDR3 contains 11 residues. DNA for the CDR3: TGTGCCAGCAGGGGGGGGGTGGCCCAGCATTTT. Protein: CASRGGVAQHF.

V usage is TRBV27 and J usage is TRBJ1-4; D not certain. The CDR3 has 17 residues. Germline values: CDR1 MNHEY, CDR2 SMNVEV (reference sequence). Trimming pared 8 bases from V and 0 bases from J, leaving 19 bases between. CDR3 DNA sequence: TGTGCCAGCTGCGATGGAACTCCGGGGACAACTAATGAAAAACTGTTTTTT. It is translated as CASCDGTPGTTNEKLFF. The entire variable domain, with the rest obtained from reference TRBV27 and TRBJ1-4, is as follows: EAQVTQNPRYLITVTGKKLTVTCSQNMNHEYMSWYRQDPGLGLRQIYYSMNVEVTDKGDVPEGYKVSRKEKRNFPLILESPSPNQTSLYFCASCDGTPGTTNEKLFFGSGTQLSVL.

The chain employs TRBV10-2 and TRBJ1-2; D is unresolved. The V gene's germline CDR1 is WSHSY and CDR2 SAAADI. This CDR3 is built from 13 residues. CDR3 residues: CALDPRHNYGYTF. As DNA, the CDR3 is TGCGCGCTGGATCCCCGACATAACTATGGCTACACCTTC.

This CDR3 reads CATRGSGANVLTF. CDR3 coding DNA: TGTGCCACCCGGGGATCTGGGGCCAACGTCCTGACTTTC. The chain couples TRBV12-3 or TRBV12-4 to TRBJ2-6; D is possibly TRBD2 (5 bases). The germline V and J ends were trimmed by 10 bases and 1 base, with 8 bases remaining between them. CDR3 length equals 13 residues.

This chain uses TRBV27 with TRBJ1-2; 10 bases are a match to TRBD1. V was pared by 5 bases and J by 8 bases, with 5 bases of the junction left unmatched. Germline V gene sequence: CDR1 MNHEY, CDR2 SMNVEV (reference sequence). The CDR3 covers 13 residues. CDR3 in DNA: TGTGCCAGCAGTCCCGGGACAGGGGAAGGCTACACCTTC. It translates to CASSPGTGEGYTF.

The chain couples TRBV4-1 to TRBJ1-1, with TRBD1 matching 8 bases. The CDR3 has 14 residues. V was clipped by 3 bases and J by 4 bases; unmatched bases: 4. Per germline, CDR1 MGHRA and CDR2 YSYEKL. The DNA of the CDR3 is TGCGCCAGCAGCCATATTGACAGGGGCACTGAAGCTTTCTTT. Translation: CASSHIDRGTEAFF.

The rearrangement links TRBV5-1 to TRBJ1-4; 7 bases line up with TRBD1. The CDR3 contains 14 residues. Germline-derived CDR1 and CDR2 are SGHRS and YFSETQ. V shed 2 bases, J shed 5 bases, and the junction held 3 bases outside the gene matches. The CDR3 region is CASSLQGLNEKLFF. The CDR3, as DNA: TGCGCCAGCAGCTTACAGGGGTTAAATGAAAAACTGTTTTTT.

In this sample, this clone turned up a few times. The chain combines TRBV19 with TRBJ1-2, with 9 bases lining up with TRBD1. Trimming took 5 bases from V and 2 from J; bases not matched to a gene: 6. The CDR3 is 15 residues long. Per the germline V gene, CDR1 is LNHDA and CDR2 is SQIVND (reference sequence). The CDR3 protein is CASSEQGALNYGYTF. As DNA, the CDR3 is TGTGCCAGTAGTGAACAGGGGGCGCTGAACTATGGCTACACCTTC.

This clone showed up just once. The chain uses TRBV21-1 and TRBJ1-1. TRBV21-1 is reported as a pseudogene. The CDR3 has 18 residues. Here the CDR3 DNA reads TGTGCCAGCAGGATACAACCTCCGCGGGACTTTTCAGTGGCTGAAGCTTTCTTT. As protein: CASRIQPPRDFSVAEAFF.

V gene TRBV5-6 combines with J gene TRBJ1-2; 11 bases are a match to TRBD1. Germline-derived CDR1 and CDR2 are SGHDT and YYEEEE. V trimming: 2 bases; J trimming: 6 bases; junction bases outside the gene matches: 9. CDR3 length: 16 amino acids. The CDR3 DNA reads as TGTGCCAGCAGCTTCTCCAGGGGACAGGGGGGAAATGGCTACACCTTC. Protein product: CASSFSRGQGGNGYTF.

This clone appeared a single time. The CDR3 is CASSYSQATYEQYF. The CDR3 nucleotides are TGTGCCAGCAGTTACTCTCAGGCTACCTACGAGCAGTACTTC. J is TRBJ2-7 and V is TRBV6-5, with D unresolved. CDR3 length: 14 amino acids. V dropped 0 bases and J dropped 2 bases, with 8 bases sitting between them. Germline V gene data show CDR1 as MNHEY and CDR2 as SVGAGI.

The chain uses TRBV4-1 and TRBJ2-3, with TRBD2 matching 11 bases. J was trimmed by 6 bases and V by 1 base; bases with no gene match: 12. The germline V gene has CDR1 MGHRA and CDR2 YSYEKL. This CDR3 has 18 amino acids. CDR3 bases: TGCGCCAGCAGCCAAGTATTGTCGACTAGCGGGACTTATGATACGCAGTATTTT. It yields the protein CASSQVLSTSGTYDTQYF.

The chain couples TRBV2 to TRBJ1-2, with 10 bases lining up with TRBD1. This CDR3 spans 11 amino acids. V shed 9 bases and J 6 bases; nucleotides not matched to a gene: 1. Germline CDR1 is SNHLY and CDR2 is FYNNEI. CDR3 sequence: CARDRGDGYTF. For the CDR3, the DNA is TGTGCCAGGGACAGGGGGGATGGCTACACCTTC.

V and J are TRBV2 and TRBJ2-4, with a possible D match to TRBD1 (5 bases). Trimming removed 7 bases from V and 5 bases from J, with 21 bases in between. Germline V CDR1 and CDR2: SNHLY, FYNNEI. The CDR3 spans 16 residues. The CDR3 loop is CASMRPQGAFQNIQYF. The CDR3 DNA reads as TGTGCCAGCATGAGGCCCCAGGGCGCGTTCCAAAACATTCAGTACTTC. The variable domain in full, completed from reference TRBV2 and TRBJ2-4, reads EPEVTQTPSHQVTQMGQEVILRCVPISNHLYFYWYRQILGQKVEFLVSFYNNEISEKSEIFDDQFSVERPDGSNFTLKIRSTKLEDSAMYFCASMRPQGAFQNIQYFGAGTRLSVL.

The CDR3, as DNA: TGTGCCAGCAGTGAATTTACAGGGGGCCCTGGAAACACCATATATTTT. Its translation is CASSEFTGGPGNTIYF. The chain uses TRBV25-1 and TRBJ1-3; 9 bases are shared with TRBD1. Trimming took 1 base from V and 2 from J; bases not matched to a gene: 3. The CDR3 covers 16 residues. Germline V gene sequence: CDR1 MGHDK, CDR2 SYGVNS.

The chain uses TRBV28 and TRBJ2-2; the match to TRBD1 covers 8 bases. Germline V gene data show CDR1 as MDHEN and CDR2 as SYDVKM. The trim removed 3 bases at V and 7 bases at J, leaving 7 bases unmatched. The CDR3 runs 15 residues. CDR3 region: CASSFFRGRNGELFF. CDR3 in DNA: TGTGCCAGCAGTTTCTTCAGGGGGCGGAACGGGGAGCTGTTTTTT. The variable domain in full, completed from reference TRBV28 and TRBJ2-2, reads DVKVTQSSRYLVKRTGEKVFLECVQDMDHENMFWYRQDPGLGLRLIYFSYDVKMKEKGDIPEGYSVSREKKERFSLILESASTNQTSMYLCASSFFRGRNGELFFGEGSRLTVL.

The rearrangement joins TRBV27 to TRBJ2-5; TRBD1 is a possible D gene (6 bases). V was shortened by 0 bases and J by 5 bases, with 16 bases between the two germline ends. CDR1 is MNHEY, CDR2 SMNVEV, per germline (reference sequence). The CDR3 has 16 amino acids. The CDR3 spells CASSLSPRGSGETQYF. In DNA, the CDR3 is TGTGCCAGCAGTTTATCGCCCAGGGGCTCAGGGGAGACCCAGTACTTC.

The DNA for the CDR3 is TGTGCCAGCAGCCAAAGTTCATTCGGTCAGCCCCAGCATTTT. Amino acid sequence: CASSQSSFGQPQHF. J is TRBJ1-5 and V is TRBV3-1 (or the pseudogene TRBV3-2); D is undetermined. This CDR3 has 14 amino acids. V was pared by 2 bases and J by 6 bases, with 11 bases between. Germline V gene data show CDR1 as LGHDT and CDR2 as YNNKEL (reference sequence).

This chain links TRBV19 with TRBJ2-3; TRBD2 matches at 11 bases. Germline V gene lookup returns CDR1 LNHDA and CDR2 SQIVND (reference sequence). The CDR3 runs to 17 residues. The J segment lost 1 base and the V segment lost 8 bases, leaving 11 bases of the junction unmatched. CDR3: CASGRASGGTGTDTQYF. In nucleotides, the CDR3 is TGTGCCAGTGGTAGGGCTAGCGGGGGGACGGGCACAGATACGCAGTATTTT.

A word on this clone: Other DNA sequences in the sample encode the same CDR3. This chain uses TRBV27 with TRBJ1-2; TRBD1 aligns across 7 bases. The CDR3 runs to 13 residues. Germline CDR1 is MNHEY and CDR2 is SMNVEV (reference sequence). V trimming: 6 bases; J trimming: 4 bases; junction bases outside the gene matches: 5. This CDR3 is CASSPGTVYGYTF. The DNA for the CDR3 is TGTGCCAGCAGCCCCGGGACAGTCTATGGCTACACCTTC.

The J gene is TRBJ1-5, the V gene TRBV18, with TRBD1 identical over 8 bases. J was trimmed by 1 base and V by 5 bases; bases with no gene match: 7. CDR3 length: 16 amino acids. CDR1 is KGHSH, CDR2 LQKENI, per germline. CDR3 sequence: CASSRQGSRSNQPQHF. The DNA of the CDR3 is TGTGCCAGCTCAAGACAGGGGAGCAGAAGCAATCAGCCCCAGCATTTT.

This clone was detected once. The chain links TRBV9 to TRBJ2-5; 9 bases are shared with TRBD2. J lost 11 bases, V lost 3 bases, and 11 bases had no gene match. This CDR3 is built from 14 residues. Germline CDR1 and CDR2: SGDLS and YYNGEE. The CDR3 nucleotides are TGTGCCAGCAGCGGCGGACAAGGCGGGAGGGTTCAGTACTTC. Protein sequence: CASSGGQGGRVQYF. Drawing the rest from reference TRBV9 and TRBJ2-5, the complete variable domain is DSGVTQTPKHLITATGQRVTLRCSPRSGDLSVYWYQQSLDQGLQFLIQYYNGEERAKGNILERFSAQQFPDLHSELNLSSLELGDSALYFCASSGGQGGRVQYFGPGTRLLVL.